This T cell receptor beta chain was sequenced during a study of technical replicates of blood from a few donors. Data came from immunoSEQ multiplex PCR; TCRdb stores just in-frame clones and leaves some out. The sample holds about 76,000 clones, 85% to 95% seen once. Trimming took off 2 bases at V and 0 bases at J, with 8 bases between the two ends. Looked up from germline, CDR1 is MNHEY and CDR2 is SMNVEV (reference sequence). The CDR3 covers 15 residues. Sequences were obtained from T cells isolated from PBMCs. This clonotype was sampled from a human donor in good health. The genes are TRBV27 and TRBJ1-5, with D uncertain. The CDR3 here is CASSLGSYSNQPQHF. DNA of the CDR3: TGTGCCAGCAGTTTAGGGAGTTATAGCAATCAGCCCCAGCATTTT.